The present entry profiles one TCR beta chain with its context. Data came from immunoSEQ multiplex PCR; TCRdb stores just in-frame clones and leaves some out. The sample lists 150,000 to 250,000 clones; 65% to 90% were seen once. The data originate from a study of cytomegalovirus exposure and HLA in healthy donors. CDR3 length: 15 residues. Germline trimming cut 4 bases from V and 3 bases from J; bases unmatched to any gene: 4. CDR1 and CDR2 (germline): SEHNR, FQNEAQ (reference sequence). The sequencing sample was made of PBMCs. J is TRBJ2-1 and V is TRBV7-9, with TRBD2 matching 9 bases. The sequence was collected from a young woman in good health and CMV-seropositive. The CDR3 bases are TGTGCCAGCAGCTCGACTAGCGGAAACTACAATGAGCAGTTCTTC. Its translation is CASSSTSGNYNEQFF.